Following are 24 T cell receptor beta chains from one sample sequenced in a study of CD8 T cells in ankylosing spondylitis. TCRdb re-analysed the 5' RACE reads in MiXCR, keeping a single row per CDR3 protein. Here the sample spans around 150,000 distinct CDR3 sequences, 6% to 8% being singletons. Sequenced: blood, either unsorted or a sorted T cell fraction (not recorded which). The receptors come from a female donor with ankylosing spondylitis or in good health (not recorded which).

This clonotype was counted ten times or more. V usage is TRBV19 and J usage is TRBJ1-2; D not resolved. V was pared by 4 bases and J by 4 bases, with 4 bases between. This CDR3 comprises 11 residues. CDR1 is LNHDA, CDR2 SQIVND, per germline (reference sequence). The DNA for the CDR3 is TGTGCCAGTAGTACCCCCTATGGCTACACCTTC. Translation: CASSTPYGYTF.

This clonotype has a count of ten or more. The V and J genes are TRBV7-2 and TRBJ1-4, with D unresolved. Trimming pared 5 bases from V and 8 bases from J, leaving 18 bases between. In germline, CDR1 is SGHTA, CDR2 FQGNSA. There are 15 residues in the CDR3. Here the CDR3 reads CASSLGVAVAEKLFF. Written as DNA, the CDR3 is TGTGCCAGCAGCCTCGGGGTTGCAGTAGCGGAAAAACTGTTTTTT.

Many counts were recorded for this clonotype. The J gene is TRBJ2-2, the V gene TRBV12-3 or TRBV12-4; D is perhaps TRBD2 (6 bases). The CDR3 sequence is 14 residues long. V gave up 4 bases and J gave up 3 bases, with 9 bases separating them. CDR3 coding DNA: TGTGCCAGCAGTTCTAGCGTGTACACCGGGGAGCTGTTTTTT. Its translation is CASSSSVYTGELFF.

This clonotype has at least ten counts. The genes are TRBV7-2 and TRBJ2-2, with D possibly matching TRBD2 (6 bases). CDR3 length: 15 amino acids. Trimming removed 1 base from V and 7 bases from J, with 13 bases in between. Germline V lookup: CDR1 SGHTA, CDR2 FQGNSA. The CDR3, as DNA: TGTGCCAGCAGCTTAGAAGCGGGTGCGGGCGGGGAGCTGTTTTTT. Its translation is CASSLEAGAGGELFF.

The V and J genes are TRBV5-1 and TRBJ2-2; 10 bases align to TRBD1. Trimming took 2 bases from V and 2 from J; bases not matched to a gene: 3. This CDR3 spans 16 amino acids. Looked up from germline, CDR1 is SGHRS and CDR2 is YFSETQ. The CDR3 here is CASSFRDRGNTGELFF. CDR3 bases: TGCGCCAGCAGCTTCCGGGACAGGGGAAACACCGGGGAGCTGTTTTTT.

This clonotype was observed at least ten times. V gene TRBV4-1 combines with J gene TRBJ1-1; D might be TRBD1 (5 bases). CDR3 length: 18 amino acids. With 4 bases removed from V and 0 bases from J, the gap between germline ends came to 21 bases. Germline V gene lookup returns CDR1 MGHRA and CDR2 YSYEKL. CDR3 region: CASSPRDGKYYMNTEAFF. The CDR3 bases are TGCGCCAGCAGCCCCCGGGACGGAAAATACTACATGAACACTGAAGCTTTCTTT.

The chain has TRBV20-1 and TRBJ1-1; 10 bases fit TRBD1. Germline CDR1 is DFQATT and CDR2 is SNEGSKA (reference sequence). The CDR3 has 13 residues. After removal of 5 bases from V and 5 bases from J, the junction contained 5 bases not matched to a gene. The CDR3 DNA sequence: TGCAGTGCTCCCCGGACAGGGGGGACTGAAGCTTTCTTT. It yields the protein CSAPRTGGTEAFF.

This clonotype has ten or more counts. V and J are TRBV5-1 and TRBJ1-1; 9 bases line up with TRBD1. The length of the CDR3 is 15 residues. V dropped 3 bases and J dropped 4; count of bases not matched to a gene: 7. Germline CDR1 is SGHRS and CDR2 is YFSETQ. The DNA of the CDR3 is TGCGCCAGCAGCTCCGGGACAGGGTCGAGCACTGAAGCTTTCTTT. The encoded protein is CASSSGTGSSTEAFF.

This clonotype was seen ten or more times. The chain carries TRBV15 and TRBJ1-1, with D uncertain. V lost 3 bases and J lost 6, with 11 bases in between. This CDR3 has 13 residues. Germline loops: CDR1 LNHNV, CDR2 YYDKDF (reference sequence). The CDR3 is CATSRPFGSEAFF. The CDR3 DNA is TGTGCCACCAGCAGGCCCTTCGGGTCTGAAGCTTTCTTT.

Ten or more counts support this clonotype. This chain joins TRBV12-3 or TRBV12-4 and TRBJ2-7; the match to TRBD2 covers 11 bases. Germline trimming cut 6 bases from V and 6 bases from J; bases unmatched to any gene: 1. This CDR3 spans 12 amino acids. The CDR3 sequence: CASRLAGAEQYF. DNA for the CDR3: TGTGCCAGCAGACTAGCGGGGGCCGAGCAGTACTTC.

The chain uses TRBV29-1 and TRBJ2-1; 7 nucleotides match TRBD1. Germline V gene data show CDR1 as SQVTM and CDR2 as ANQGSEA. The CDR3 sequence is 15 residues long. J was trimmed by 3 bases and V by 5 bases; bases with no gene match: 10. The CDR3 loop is CSVLAGSGGYNEQFF. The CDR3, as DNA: TGCAGCGTTTTAGCAGGGTCAGGGGGCTACAATGAGCAGTTCTTC.

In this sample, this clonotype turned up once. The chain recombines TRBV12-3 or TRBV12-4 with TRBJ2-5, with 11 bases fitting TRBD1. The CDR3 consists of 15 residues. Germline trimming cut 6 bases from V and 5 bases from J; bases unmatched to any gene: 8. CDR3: CASSPDRGLDETQYF. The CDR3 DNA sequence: TGTGCCAGCAGCCCGGACAGGGGGCTAGATGAGACCCAGTACTTC.

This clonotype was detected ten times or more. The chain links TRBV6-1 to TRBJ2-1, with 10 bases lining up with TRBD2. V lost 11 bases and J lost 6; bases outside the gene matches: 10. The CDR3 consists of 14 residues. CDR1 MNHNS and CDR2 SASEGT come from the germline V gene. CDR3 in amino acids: CADFGAGGFNEQFF. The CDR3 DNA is TGTGCCGATTTCGGAGCGGGGGGGTTCAATGAGCAGTTCTTC.

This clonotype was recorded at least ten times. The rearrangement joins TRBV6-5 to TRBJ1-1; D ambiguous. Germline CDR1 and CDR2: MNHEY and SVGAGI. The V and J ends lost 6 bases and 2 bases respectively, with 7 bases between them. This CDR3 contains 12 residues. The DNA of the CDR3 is TGTGCCAGCAGCCGACCTAACACTGAAGCTTTCTTT. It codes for CASSRPNTEAFF.

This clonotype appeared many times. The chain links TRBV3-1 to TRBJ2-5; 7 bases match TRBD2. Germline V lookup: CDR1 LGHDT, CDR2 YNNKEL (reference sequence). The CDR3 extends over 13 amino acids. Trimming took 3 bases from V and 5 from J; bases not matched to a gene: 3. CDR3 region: CASSHGGGETQYF. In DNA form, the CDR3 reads TGTGCCAGCAGCCACGGGGGAGGGGAGACCCAGTACTTC.

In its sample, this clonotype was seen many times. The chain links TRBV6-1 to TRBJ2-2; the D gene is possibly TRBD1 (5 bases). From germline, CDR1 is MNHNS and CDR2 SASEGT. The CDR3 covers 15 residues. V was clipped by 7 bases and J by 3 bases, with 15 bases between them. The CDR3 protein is CASKGQGSDTGELFF. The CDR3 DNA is TGTGCCAGCAAGGGTCAGGGTTCGGACACCGGGGAGCTGTTTTTT.

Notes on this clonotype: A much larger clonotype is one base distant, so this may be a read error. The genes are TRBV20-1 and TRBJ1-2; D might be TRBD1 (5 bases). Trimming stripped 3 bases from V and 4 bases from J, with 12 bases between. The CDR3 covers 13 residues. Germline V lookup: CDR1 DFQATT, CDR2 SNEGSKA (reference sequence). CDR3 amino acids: CSARGPGPYGYTF. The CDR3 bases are TGCAGTGCTAGGGGGCCGGGTCCCTATGGCTACACCTTC.

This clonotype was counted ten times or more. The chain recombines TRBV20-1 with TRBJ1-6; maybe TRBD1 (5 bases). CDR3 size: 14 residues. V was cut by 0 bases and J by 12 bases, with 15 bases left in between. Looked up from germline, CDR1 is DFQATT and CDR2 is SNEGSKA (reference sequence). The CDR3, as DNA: TGCAGTGCTAGAGACGCCCGGGGGGAAGGACCCCTCCACTTT. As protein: CSARDARGEGPLHF.

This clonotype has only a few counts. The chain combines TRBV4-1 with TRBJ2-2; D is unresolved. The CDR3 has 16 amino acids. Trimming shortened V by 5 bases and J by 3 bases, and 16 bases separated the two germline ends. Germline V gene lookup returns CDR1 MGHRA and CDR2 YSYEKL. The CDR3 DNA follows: TGCGCCAGCAGCGATTCATTCGGGTTAGACACCGGGGAGCTGTTTTTT. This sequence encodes CASSDSFGLDTGELFF.

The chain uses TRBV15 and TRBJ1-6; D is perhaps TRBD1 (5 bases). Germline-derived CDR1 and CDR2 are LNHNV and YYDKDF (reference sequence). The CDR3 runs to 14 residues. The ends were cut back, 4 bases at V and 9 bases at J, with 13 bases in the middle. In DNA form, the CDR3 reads TGTGCCACCAGCAACGGGGCGGCGGCTTCACCCCTCCACTTT. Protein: CATSNGAAASPLHF.

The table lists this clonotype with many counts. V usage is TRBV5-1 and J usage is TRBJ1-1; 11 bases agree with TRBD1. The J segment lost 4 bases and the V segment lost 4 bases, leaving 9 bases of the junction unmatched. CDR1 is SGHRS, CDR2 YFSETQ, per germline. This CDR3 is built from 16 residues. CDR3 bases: TGCGCCAGCAGCCTAACCCGGACAGGGGGCTTCACTGAAGCTTTCTTT. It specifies CASSLTRTGGFTEAFF.

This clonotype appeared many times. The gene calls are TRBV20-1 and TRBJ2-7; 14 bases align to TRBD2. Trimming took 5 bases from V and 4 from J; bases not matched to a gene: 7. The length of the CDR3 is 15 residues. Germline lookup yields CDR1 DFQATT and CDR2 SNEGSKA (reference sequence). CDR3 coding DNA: TGCAGTGCTGCCCCCGGGACTAGCGGGGGATACGAGCAGTACTTC. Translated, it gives CSAAPGTSGGYEQYF.

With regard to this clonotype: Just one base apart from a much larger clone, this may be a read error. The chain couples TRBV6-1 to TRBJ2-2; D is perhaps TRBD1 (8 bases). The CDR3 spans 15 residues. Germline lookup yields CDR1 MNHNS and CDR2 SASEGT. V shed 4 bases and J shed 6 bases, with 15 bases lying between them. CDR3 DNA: TGTGCCAGCAGTGGCCGGACAGGGAGGGCCGGGGAGCTGTTTTTT. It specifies CASSGRTGRAGELFF.

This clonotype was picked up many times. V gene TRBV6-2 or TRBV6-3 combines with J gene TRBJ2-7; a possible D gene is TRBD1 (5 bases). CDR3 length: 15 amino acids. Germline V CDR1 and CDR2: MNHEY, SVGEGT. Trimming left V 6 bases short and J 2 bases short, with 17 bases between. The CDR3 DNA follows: TGTGCCAGCAGACCGGACACTTTTGGGGCCTACGAGCAGTACTTC. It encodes CASRPDTFGAYEQYF.